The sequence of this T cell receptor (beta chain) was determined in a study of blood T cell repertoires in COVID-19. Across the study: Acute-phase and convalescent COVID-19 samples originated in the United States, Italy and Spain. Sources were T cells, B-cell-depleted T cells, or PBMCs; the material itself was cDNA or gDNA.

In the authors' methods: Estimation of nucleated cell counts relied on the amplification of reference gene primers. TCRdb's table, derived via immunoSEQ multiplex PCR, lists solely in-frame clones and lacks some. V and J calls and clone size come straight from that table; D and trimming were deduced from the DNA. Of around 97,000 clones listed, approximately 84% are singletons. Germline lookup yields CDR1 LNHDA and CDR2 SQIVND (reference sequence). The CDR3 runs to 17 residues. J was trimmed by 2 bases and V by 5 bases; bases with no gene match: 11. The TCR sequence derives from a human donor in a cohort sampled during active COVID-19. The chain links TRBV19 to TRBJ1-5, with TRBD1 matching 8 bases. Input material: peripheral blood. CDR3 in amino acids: CASSVDRGTFGNQPQHF. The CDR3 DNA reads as TGTGCCAGTAGTGTCGACAGGGGTACGTTTGGCAATCAGCCCCAGCATTTT. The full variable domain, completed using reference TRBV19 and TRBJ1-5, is DGGITQSPKYLFRKEGQNVTLSCEQNLNHDAMYWYRQDPGQGLRLIYYSQIVNDFQKGDIAEGYSVSREKKESFPLTVTSAQKNPTAFYLCASSVDRGTFGNQPQHFGDGTRLSIL.